A selection of T cell receptor beta chains follows, all from one sample in a study of Ad26.COV2.S vaccination and SARS-CoV-2 variants. The method was immunoSEQ multiplex PCR; TCRdb's version includes in-frame clones alone and lacks a portion of them. Of some 350,000 clones in the sample, about 85% were seen once. This specimen consisted of peripheral blood, obtained in a trial of Ad26.COV2.S vaccine versus placebo. Receptors originate from a person aged 18-60 years who received the Ad26.COV2.S COVID-19 vaccine or a placebo. CDR3s include the opening cysteine and the closing phenylalanine or tryptophan. D genes are given only for firm matches. The size field is filled for only some rows; it gives once, few, many or a size class.

d_call: -; clone_size: -; v_call: TRBV5-1; j_call: TRBJ2-3; cdr3_nt: TGCGCCAGCAGCTTGAACCAAGATACGCAGTATTTT; cdr3_aa: CASSLNQDTQYF
d_call: -; clone_size: few; v_call: TRBV4-1; j_call: TRBJ1-1; cdr3_nt: TGCGCCAGCAGCCCCCTGCCACGGCCGAACACTGAAGCTTTCTTT; cdr3_aa: CASSPLPRPNTEAFF
d_call: -; clone_size: -; v_call: TRBV6-5; j_call: TRBJ2-6; cdr3_nt: TGTGCCGCTGGTCGCTCTGGGGCCAACGTCCTGACTTTC; cdr3_aa: CAAGRSGANVLTF
d_call: -; clone_size: -; v_call: TRBV6-5; j_call: TRBJ2-1; cdr3_nt: TGTGCCAGCAGTCCCGGGACTTACAATGAGCAGTTCTTC; cdr3_aa: CASSPGTYNEQFF
d_call: TRBD1; clone_size: -; v_call: TRBV12-3/TRBV12-4; j_call: TRBJ2-7; cdr3_nt: TGTGCCAGCAGTTGGGACAGGGGCTACGAGCAGTACTTC; cdr3_aa: CASSWDRGYEQYF
d_call: -; clone_size: few; v_call: TRBV29-1; j_call: TRBJ1-5; cdr3_nt: TGCAGCGTTGAAATGCAGCCTAATCAGCCCCAGCATTTT; cdr3_aa: CSVEMQPNQPQHF
d_call: -; clone_size: -; v_call: TRBV6-5; j_call: TRBJ2-7; cdr3_nt: TGTGCCAGCAGTTTGAGGGACGTCTCCTACGAGCAGTACTTC; cdr3_aa: CASSLRDVSYEQYF
d_call: -; clone_size: -; v_call: TRBV9; j_call: TRBJ2-7; cdr3_nt: TGTGCCAGCAGCGCCAATTCCTTTAGCGAGCAGTACTTC; cdr3_aa: CASSANSFSEQYF
d_call: TRBD2; clone_size: -; v_call: TRBV18; j_call: TRBJ2-5; cdr3_nt: TGTGCCAGCTCACCACCGGGACTAGCGGGAGTTCGAGAGACCCAGTACTTC; cdr3_aa: CASSPPGLAGVRETQYF
d_call: -; clone_size: once; v_call: TRBV6-5; j_call: TRBJ1-5; cdr3_nt: TGTGCCAGCAGGGGACGGAACAATCAGCCCCAGCATTTT; cdr3_aa: CASRGRNNQPQHF
d_call: -; clone_size: -; v_call: TRBV20-1; j_call: TRBJ2-7; cdr3_nt: TGCAGTGCTAGTCTTCCCGAGCAGTACTTC; cdr3_aa: CSASLPEQYF
d_call: -; clone_size: -; v_call: TRBV19; j_call: TRBJ2-1; cdr3_nt: TGTGCCAGTAGTCGCCTTCCTCATGAGCAGTTCTTC; cdr3_aa: CASSRLPHEQFF
d_call: -; clone_size: once; v_call: TRBV19; j_call: TRBJ2-1; cdr3_nt: TGTGCCAGTAGCCCGGACCAGAAGCGGAACAATGAGCAGTTCTTC; cdr3_aa: CASSPDQKRNNEQFF
d_call: -; clone_size: -; v_call: TRBV19; j_call: TRBJ2-2; cdr3_nt: TGTGCCAGTAGTATAGGAGGAGACACCGGGGAGCTGTTTTTT; cdr3_aa: CASSIGGDTGELFF
d_call: -; clone_size: -; v_call: TRBV28; j_call: TRBJ1-5; cdr3_nt: TGTGCCAGCAGTTTATTGAGCAAACTCAGACTAGATCAGCCCCAGCATTTT; cdr3_aa: CASSLLSKLRLDQPQHF
d_call: TRBD1; clone_size: once; v_call: TRBV5-1; j_call: TRBJ1-1; cdr3_nt: TGCGCCAGCAGGGTCCAACCGGGACAGGGGAATACTGAAGCTTTCTTT; cdr3_aa: CASRVQPGQGNTEAFF
d_call: -; clone_size: -; v_call: TRBV7-9; j_call: TRBJ1-1; cdr3_nt: TGTGCCAGCAGCGGCCACGACGGGAACACTGAAGCTTTCTTT; cdr3_aa: CASSGHDGNTEAFF
d_call: -; clone_size: few; v_call: TRBV5-1; j_call: TRBJ1-6; cdr3_nt: TGCGCCAGCAGCGTGGGGGGGCTGGGTTCACCCCTCCACTTT; cdr3_aa: CASSVGGLGSPLHF
d_call: -; clone_size: once; v_call: TRBV5-1; j_call: TRBJ1-2; cdr3_nt: TGCGCCAGCGCAGCAGGGGCTACTCTGGACTATGGCTACACCTTC; cdr3_aa: CASAAGATLDYGYTF
d_call: -; clone_size: -; v_call: TRBV7-8; j_call: TRBJ2-7; cdr3_nt: TGTGCCAGCAGCTTAGTGGGGACAGCAGGGAGGGAGCAGTACTTC; cdr3_aa: CASSLVGTAGREQYF
d_call: -; clone_size: -; v_call: TRBV10-3; j_call: TRBJ2-1; cdr3_nt: TGTGCCATCGGCGGACTGGGACAGTTCTTC; cdr3_aa: CAIGGLGQFF
d_call: -; clone_size: -; v_call: TRBV19; j_call: TRBJ1-5; cdr3_nt: TGTGCCAGTAGCCCAGCCGGGCAGGGGTTCTTGCAGCCCCAGCATTTT; cdr3_aa: CASSPAGQGFLQPQHF
d_call: -; clone_size: -; v_call: TRBV18; j_call: TRBJ1-1; cdr3_nt: TGTGCCAGCTCACCAAAAGGGGTGAACACTGAAGCTTTCTTT; cdr3_aa: CASSPKGVNTEAFF
d_call: -; clone_size: -; v_call: TRBV3-1/TRBV3-2; j_call: TRBJ1-5; cdr3_nt: TGTGCCAGCAGCTCAAGGTCTGATTATCAGCCCCAGCATTTT; cdr3_aa: CASSSRSDYQPQHF
d_call: -; clone_size: -; v_call: TRBV5-1; j_call: TRBJ1-1; cdr3_nt: TGCGCCAGCAGCTTGGAGTTCGCAGCGAACACTGAAGCTTTCTTT; cdr3_aa: CASSLEFAANTEAFF
d_call: TRBD2; clone_size: -; v_call: TRBV7-9; j_call: TRBJ2-1; cdr3_nt: TGTGCCAGCACAAGCGGGACCTCCTACAATGAGCAGTTCTTC; cdr3_aa: CASTSGTSYNEQFF
d_call: -; clone_size: once; v_call: TRBV15; j_call: TRBJ1-2; cdr3_nt: TGTGCCACCAGCAGAGCCGGCGAAGATGGCTACACCTTC; cdr3_aa: CATSRAGEDGYTF
d_call: -; clone_size: once; v_call: TRBV5-1; j_call: TRBJ2-2; cdr3_nt: TGCGCCAGCGCGGAGGGGCATAAGAACACCGGGGAGCTGTTTTTT; cdr3_aa: CASAEGHKNTGELFF
d_call: TRBD1; clone_size: once; v_call: TRBV19; j_call: TRBJ1-2; cdr3_nt: TGTGCCAGTAGTAATCCGGGACAGGGTCTTATTGGCTATGGCTACACCTTC; cdr3_aa: CASSNPGQGLIGYGYTF
d_call: -; clone_size: few; v_call: TRBV9; j_call: TRBJ2-7; cdr3_nt: TGTGCCAGCAGCGAGGATTTCGACAGAAGCTACGAGCAGTACTTC; cdr3_aa: CASSEDFDRSYEQYF
d_call: -; clone_size: -; v_call: TRBV6-1; j_call: TRBJ2-7; cdr3_nt: TGTGCCAGCAGTGAACGTGTCTGGGGTACCCACGAGCAGTACTTC; cdr3_aa: CASSERVWGTHEQYF
d_call: -; clone_size: once; v_call: TRBV18; j_call: TRBJ2-2; cdr3_nt: TGTGCCAGCTCACCGACTTACGACGGGGAGCTGTTTTTT; cdr3_aa: CASSPTYDGELFF
d_call: -; clone_size: -; v_call: TRBV2; j_call: TRBJ2-1; cdr3_nt: TGTGCCAGCAGGCCTCTTGATAGTCGCTCCTACAATGAGCAGTTCTTC; cdr3_aa: CASRPLDSRSYNEQFF
d_call: TRBD1; clone_size: -; v_call: TRBV6-2/TRBV6-3; j_call: TRBJ1-6; cdr3_nt: TGTGCCAGCAGCCGGGACAGGGGTCCCTATAATTCACCCCTCCACTTT; cdr3_aa: CASSRDRGPYNSPLHF
d_call: -; clone_size: -; v_call: TRBV27; j_call: TRBJ1-6; cdr3_nt: TGTGCCAGCAGCCCAAACAGATTTTCACCCCTCCACTTT; cdr3_aa: CASSPNRFSPLHF
d_call: TRBD1; clone_size: -; v_call: TRBV15; j_call: TRBJ2-7; cdr3_nt: TGTGCCACCAGCAGAGGTGGGACAGGGGCCTACGAGCAGTACTTC; cdr3_aa: CATSRGGTGAYEQYF
d_call: -; clone_size: -; v_call: TRBV5-3; j_call: TRBJ2-1; cdr3_nt: TGTGCCAGAAGCTTGAGGGGCTGTGAGCAGTTCTTC; cdr3_aa: CARSLRGCEQFF
d_call: TRBD1; clone_size: few; v_call: TRBV2; j_call: TRBJ2-1; cdr3_nt: TGTGCCAGCATGACAGGGGTATCGAATGAGCAGTTCTTC; cdr3_aa: CASMTGVSNEQFF
d_call: -; clone_size: -; v_call: TRBV5-6; j_call: TRBJ1-5; cdr3_nt: TGTGCCAGCAGCAAAAGGGGCAACAGGGGCAATCAGCCCCAGCATTTT; cdr3_aa: CASSKRGNRGNQPQHF
d_call: TRBD1; clone_size: -; v_call: TRBV18; j_call: TRBJ1-6; cdr3_nt: TGTGCCAGCTCACCCCGGGACAGGGATTCACCCCTCCACTTT; cdr3_aa: CASSPRDRDSPLHF
d_call: -; clone_size: -; v_call: TRBV5-6; j_call: TRBJ1-3; cdr3_nt: TGTGCCAGCAGCTTAGGGACTTTTGCTGGAAACACCATATATTTT; cdr3_aa: CASSLGTFAGNTIYF
d_call: -; clone_size: many; v_call: TRBV6-5; j_call: TRBJ2-5; cdr3_nt: TGTGCCAGCAGTTACTCGGCAAACCAAGAGACCCAGTACTTC; cdr3_aa: CASSYSANQETQYF
d_call: TRBD2; clone_size: -; v_call: TRBV27; j_call: TRBJ2-2; cdr3_nt: TGTGCCACCCTAGCGGGAGGGTACACCGGGGAGCTGTTTTTT; cdr3_aa: CATLAGGYTGELFF
d_call: TRBD2; clone_size: -; v_call: TRBV7-2; j_call: TRBJ2-3; cdr3_nt: TGTGCCAGCAGCCATGGACTAGCTAAGAGCACAGATACGCAGTATTTT; cdr3_aa: CASSHGLAKSTDTQYF
d_call: -; clone_size: once; v_call: TRBV11-2; j_call: TRBJ2-7; cdr3_nt: TGTGCCAGCAGCTTATGGGGGACGACAGTCACCTACGAGCAGTACTTC; cdr3_aa: CASSLWGTTVTYEQYF
d_call: -; clone_size: -; v_call: TRBV12-3/TRBV12-4; j_call: TRBJ1-1; cdr3_nt: TGTGCCAGCAGTCTTTCAGGATACACTGAAGCTTTCTTT; cdr3_aa: CASSLSGYTEAFF
d_call: -; clone_size: -; v_call: TRBV3-1/TRBV3-2; j_call: TRBJ2-7; cdr3_nt: TGTGCCAGCAGGACAGGACAAGGCGAGCAGTACTTC; cdr3_aa: CASRTGQGEQYF
d_call: -; clone_size: -; v_call: TRBV5-4; j_call: TRBJ1-6; cdr3_nt: TGTGCCAGCAGCTTGGGGCCTTTGGGGTCACCCCTCCACTTT; cdr3_aa: CASSLGPLGSPLHF
d_call: -; clone_size: -; v_call: TRBV28; j_call: TRBJ1-2; cdr3_nt: TGTGCCAGCAGTTTATCTCAGGGTGGGGGCTACACCTTC; cdr3_aa: CASSLSQGGGYTF
d_call: -; clone_size: few; v_call: TRBV7-2; j_call: TRBJ1-3; cdr3_nt: TGTGCCAGCAGCCCCCGGTTGGGGCAAAACACCATATATTTT; cdr3_aa: CASSPRLGQNTIYF
d_call: TRBD1; clone_size: -; v_call: TRBV10-1; j_call: TRBJ2-1; cdr3_nt: TGCGCCAGCAGTGAGGGACAGGGATCCTACAATGAGCAGTTCTTC; cdr3_aa: CASSEGQGSYNEQFF
d_call: TRBD2; clone_size: -; v_call: TRBV19; j_call: TRBJ2-7; cdr3_nt: TGTGCCAGTAGTGTCGGGAGGGCCTACGAGCAGTACTTC; cdr3_aa: CASSVGRAYEQYF
d_call: -; clone_size: -; v_call: TRBV6-5; j_call: TRBJ2-2; cdr3_nt: TGTGCCAGCAGGAAGGGCAGGGCAGAGGCCGGGGAGCTGTTTTTT; cdr3_aa: CASRKGRAEAGELFF
d_call: -; clone_size: many; v_call: TRBV11-2; j_call: TRBJ1-1; cdr3_nt: TGTGCCAGCAGCTTCGTACTGAACACTGAAGCTTTCTTT; cdr3_aa: CASSFVLNTEAFF
d_call: -; clone_size: -; v_call: TRBV30; j_call: TRBJ2-7; cdr3_nt: TGTGCCTGGAGTGTAGGGGCGTTCTACGAGCAGTACTTC; cdr3_aa: CAWSVGAFYEQYF